The subject of this entry is one T cell receptor (beta chain). This CDR3 is built from 14 residues. The V and J ends lost 1 base and 4 bases respectively, with 10 bases between them. Germline values: CDR1 MNHEY, CDR2 SMNVEV (reference sequence). Stated time point: after neoadjuvant nivolumab, at surgical resection. The data are from a study of neoadjuvant anti-PD-1 for oral cavity cancer. Study context: Patients without progression received a fourth nivolumab dose around day 43, then surgical resection on days 50-56.

TCRdb's table, derived via immunoSEQ multiplex PCR, lists solely in-frame clones and lacks some. There are 40,000 to 50,000 clones in the sample; about 76% occur only once, and 4% to 5.5% lies in the top ten. The receptor comes from a person between 40 and 79 years old with oral cavity squamous cell carcinoma. Specimen: PBMCs, collected after nivolumab (anti-PD-1) treatment. The V call is TRBV27, the J call TRBJ2-5; tentatively, D is TRBD2 (5 bases). The CDR3 sequence: CASSLWGEGETQYF. In DNA, the CDR3 is TGTGCCAGCAGTTTATGGGGAGAAGGAGAGACCCAGTACTTC.